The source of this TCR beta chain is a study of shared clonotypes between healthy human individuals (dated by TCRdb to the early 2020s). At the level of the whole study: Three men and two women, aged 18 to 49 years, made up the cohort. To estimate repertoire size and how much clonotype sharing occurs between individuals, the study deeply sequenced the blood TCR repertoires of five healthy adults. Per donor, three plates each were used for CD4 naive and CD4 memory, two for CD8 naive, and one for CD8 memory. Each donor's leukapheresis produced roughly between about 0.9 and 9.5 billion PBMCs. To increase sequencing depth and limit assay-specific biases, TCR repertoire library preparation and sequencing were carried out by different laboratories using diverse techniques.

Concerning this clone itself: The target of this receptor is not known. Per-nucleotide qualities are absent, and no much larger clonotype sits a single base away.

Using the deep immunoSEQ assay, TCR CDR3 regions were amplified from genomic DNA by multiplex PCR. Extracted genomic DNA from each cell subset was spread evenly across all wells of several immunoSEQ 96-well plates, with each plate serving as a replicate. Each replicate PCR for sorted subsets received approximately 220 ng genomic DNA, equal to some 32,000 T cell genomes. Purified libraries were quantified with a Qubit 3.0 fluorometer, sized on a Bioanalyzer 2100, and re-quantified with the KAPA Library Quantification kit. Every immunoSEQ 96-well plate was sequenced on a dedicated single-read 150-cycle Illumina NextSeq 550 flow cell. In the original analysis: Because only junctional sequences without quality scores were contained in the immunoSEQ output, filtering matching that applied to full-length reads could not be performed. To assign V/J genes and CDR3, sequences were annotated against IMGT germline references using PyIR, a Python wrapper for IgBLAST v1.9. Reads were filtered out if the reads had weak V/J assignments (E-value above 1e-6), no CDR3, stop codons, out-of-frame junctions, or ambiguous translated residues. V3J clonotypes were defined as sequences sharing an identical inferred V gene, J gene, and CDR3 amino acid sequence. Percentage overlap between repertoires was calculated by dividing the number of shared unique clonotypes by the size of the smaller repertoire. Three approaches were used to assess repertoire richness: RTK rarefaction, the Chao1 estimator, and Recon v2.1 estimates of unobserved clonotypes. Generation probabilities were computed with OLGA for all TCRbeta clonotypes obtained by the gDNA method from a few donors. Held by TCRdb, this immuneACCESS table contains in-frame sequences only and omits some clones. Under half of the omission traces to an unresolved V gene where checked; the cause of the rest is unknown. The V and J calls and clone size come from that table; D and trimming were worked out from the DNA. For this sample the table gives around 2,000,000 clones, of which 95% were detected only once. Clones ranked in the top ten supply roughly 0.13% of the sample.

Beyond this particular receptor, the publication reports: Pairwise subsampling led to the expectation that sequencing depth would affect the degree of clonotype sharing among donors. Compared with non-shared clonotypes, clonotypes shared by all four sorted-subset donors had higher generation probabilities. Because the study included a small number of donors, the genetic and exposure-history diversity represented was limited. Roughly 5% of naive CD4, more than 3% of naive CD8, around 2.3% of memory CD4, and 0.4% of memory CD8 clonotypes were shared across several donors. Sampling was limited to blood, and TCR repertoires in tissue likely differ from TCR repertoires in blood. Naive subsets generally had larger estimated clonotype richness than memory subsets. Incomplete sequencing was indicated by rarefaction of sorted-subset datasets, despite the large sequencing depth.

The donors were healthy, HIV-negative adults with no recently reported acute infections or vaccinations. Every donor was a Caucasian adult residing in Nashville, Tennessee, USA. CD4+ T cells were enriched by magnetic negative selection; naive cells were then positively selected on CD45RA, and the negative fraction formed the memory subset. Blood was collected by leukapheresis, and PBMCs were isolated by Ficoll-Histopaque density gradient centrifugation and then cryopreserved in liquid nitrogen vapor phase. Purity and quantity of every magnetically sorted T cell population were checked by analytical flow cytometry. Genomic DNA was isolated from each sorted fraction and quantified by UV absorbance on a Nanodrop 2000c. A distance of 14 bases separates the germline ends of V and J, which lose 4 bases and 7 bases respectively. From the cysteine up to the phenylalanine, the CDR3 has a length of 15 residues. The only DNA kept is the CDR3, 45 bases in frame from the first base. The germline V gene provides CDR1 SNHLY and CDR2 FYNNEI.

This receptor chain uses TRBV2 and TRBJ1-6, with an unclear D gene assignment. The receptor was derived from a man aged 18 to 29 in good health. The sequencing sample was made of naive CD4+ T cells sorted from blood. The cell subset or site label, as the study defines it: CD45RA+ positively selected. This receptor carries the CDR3 CASSGWAKANSPLHF. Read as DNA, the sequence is TGTGCCAGCAGTGGATGGGCAAAGGCAAATTCACCCCTCCACTTT.